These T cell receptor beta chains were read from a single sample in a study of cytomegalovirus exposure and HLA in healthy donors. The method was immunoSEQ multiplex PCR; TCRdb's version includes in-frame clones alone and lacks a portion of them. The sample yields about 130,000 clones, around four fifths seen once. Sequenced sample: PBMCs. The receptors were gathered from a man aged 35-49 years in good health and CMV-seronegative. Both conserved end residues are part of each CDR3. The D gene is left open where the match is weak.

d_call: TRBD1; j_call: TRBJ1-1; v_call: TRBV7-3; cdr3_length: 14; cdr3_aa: CASSLKTGVTEAFF
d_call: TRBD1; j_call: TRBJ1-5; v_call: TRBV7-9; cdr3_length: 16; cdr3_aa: CASSQTTGGAGQPQHF
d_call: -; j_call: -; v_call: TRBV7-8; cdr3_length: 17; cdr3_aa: CASSLAAGIRNTYEQYF
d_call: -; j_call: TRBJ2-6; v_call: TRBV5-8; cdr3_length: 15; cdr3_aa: CASSYRFSGANVLTF
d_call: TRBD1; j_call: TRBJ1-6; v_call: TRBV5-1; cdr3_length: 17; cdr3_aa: CASSLTGQDRDDSPLHF
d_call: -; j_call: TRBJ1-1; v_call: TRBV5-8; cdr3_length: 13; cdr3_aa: CASSLGGNTEAFF
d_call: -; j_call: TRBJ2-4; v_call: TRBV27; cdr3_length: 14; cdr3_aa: CASSYSLAKNIQYF
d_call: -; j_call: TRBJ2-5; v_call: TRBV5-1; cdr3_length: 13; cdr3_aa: CASSWDNQETQYF
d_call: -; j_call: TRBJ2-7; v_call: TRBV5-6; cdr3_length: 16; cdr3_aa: CASSLDLGHRSYEQYF
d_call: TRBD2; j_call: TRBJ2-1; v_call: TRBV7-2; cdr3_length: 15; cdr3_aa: CASSFSLAGYNEQFF
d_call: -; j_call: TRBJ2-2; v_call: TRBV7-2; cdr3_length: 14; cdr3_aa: CASSLDPAGGELFF
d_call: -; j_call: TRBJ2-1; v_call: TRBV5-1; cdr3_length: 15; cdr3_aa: CASSRRLQGSNEQFF
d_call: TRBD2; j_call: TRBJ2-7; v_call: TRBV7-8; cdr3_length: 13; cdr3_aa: CASSRTSSYEQYF
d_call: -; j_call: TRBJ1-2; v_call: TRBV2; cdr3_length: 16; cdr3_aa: CASSEAGRAPNYGYTF
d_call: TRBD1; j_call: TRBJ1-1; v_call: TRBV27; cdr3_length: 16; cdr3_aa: CASTRTGAVTNTEAFF
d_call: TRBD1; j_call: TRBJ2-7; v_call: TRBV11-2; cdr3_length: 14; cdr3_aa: CASSPGQGYYEQYF
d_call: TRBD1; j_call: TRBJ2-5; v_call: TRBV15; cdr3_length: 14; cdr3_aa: CATSWGTGVKTQYF
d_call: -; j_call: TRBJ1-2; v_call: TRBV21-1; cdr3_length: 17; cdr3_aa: CASSKAGFDTEPYGYTF
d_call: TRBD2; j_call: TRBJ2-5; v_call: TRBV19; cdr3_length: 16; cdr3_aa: CASSMIGRGGGETQYF
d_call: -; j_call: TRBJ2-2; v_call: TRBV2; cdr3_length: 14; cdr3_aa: CASSGDSNTGELFF
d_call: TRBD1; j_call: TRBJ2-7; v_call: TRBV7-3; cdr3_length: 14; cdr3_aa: CASRRDSLSYEQYF
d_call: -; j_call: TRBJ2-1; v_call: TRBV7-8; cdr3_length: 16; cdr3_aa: CASSLVRTVSYNEQFF
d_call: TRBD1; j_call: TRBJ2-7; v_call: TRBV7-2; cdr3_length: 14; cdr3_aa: CASSQPGQGNEQYF
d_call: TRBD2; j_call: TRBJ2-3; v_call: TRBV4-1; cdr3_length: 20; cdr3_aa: CASSRGFLAGGPPGTDTQYF
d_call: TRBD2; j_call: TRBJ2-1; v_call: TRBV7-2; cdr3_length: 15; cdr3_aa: CASTLAGGFGDEQFF
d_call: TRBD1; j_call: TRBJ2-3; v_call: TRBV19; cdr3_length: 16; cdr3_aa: CASSIDGGQGMDTQYF
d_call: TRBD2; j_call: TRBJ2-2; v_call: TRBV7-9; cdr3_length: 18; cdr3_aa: CASSLELAGGPYTGELFF
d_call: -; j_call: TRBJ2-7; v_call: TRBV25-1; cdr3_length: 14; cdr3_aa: CASSEQGLDYEQYF
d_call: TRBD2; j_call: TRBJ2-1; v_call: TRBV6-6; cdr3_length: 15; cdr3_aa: CASSYGTSPYNEQFF
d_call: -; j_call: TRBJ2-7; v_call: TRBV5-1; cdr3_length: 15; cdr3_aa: CASSLGQGLPHGQYF
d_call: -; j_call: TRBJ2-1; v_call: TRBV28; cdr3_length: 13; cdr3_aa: CASRITGTSEQFF
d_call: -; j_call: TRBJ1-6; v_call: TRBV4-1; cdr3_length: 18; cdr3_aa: CASSQDWGEGAEASPLHF
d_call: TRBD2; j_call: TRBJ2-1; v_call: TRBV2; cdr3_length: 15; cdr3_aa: CASRVGLAGVYEQFF
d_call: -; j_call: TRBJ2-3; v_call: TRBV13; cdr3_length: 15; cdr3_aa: CASSLRDGLWGTQYF
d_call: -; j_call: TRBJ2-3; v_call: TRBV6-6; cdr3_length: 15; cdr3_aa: CASSPEGGPGDTQYF
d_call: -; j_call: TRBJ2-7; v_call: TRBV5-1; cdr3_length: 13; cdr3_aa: CASSFLTAYEQYF
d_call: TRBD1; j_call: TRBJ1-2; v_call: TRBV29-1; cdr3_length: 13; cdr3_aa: CSAWTGGIYGYTF
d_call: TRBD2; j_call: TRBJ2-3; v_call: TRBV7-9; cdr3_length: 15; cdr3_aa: CASSLVLGGGDTQYF
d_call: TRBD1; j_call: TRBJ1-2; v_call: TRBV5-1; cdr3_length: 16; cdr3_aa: CASSLQQGAERYGYTF
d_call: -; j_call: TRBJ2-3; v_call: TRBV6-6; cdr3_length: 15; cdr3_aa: CASSLRTEIGDTQYF
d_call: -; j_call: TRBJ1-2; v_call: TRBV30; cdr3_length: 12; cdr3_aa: CAWSRTVYGYTF
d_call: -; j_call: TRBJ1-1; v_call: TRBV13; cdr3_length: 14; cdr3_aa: CASSMGHRGTEAFF
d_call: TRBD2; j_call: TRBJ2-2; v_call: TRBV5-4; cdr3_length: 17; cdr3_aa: CASGRRLATLNTGELFF
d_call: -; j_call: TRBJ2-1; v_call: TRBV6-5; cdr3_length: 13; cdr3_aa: CATGQSSYNEQFF
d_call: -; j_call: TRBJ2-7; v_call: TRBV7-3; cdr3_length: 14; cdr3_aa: CASSPHRLAVEQYF
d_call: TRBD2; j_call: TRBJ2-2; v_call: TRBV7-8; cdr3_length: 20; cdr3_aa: CASSPRRGLAGGGTTGELFF
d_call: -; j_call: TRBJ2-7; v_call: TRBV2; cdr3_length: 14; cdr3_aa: CASSGQILSYEQYF
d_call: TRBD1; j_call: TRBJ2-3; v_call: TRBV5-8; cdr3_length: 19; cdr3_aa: CASSLRWTGGGPTTDTQYF
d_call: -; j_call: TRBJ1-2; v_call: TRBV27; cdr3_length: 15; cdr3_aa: CASSPGPAGYYGYTF
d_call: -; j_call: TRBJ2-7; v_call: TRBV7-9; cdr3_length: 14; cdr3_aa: CSSSYQTETYEQYF
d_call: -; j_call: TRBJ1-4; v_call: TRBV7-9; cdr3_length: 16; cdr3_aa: CASSPLTLATNEKLFF
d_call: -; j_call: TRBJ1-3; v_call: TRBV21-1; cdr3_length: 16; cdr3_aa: CASTRKADRPGNTIYF
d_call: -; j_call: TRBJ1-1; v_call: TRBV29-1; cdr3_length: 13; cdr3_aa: CSVELRMNTEAFF
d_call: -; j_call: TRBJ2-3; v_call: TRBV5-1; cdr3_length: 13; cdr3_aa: CASSLNREDTQYF
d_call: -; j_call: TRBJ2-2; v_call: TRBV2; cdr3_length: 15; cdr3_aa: CASSQGFMNTGELFF
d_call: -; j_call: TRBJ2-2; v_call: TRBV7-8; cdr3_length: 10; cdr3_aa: CASSSGELFF
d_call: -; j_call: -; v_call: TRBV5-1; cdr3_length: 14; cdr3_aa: CASSLAAQSYEQYF
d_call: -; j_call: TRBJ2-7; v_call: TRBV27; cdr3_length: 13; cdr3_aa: CASSLGTHYEQYF
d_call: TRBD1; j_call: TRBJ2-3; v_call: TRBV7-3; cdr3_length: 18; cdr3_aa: CASSLMGQGFSSPDTQYF